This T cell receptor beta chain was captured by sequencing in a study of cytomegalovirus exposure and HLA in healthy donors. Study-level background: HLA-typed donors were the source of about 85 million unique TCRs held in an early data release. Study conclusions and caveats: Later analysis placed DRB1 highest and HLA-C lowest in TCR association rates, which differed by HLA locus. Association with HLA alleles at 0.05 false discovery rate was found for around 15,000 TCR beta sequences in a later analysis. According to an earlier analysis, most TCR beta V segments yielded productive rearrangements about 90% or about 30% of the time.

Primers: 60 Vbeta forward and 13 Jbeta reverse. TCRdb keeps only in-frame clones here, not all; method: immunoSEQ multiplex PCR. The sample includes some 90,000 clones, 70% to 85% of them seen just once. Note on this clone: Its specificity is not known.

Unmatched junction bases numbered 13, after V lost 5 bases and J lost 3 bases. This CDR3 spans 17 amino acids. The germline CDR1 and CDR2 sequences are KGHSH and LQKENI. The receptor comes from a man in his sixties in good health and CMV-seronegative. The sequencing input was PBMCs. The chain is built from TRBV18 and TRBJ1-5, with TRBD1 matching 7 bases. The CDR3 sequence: CASSALQGKEANQPQHF. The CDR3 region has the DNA TGTGCCAGCTCAGCGTTACAGGGGAAAGAGGCCAATCAGCCCCAGCATTTT. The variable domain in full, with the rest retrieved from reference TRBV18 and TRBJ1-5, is NAGVMQNPRHLVRRRGQEARLRCSPMKGHSHVYWYRQLPEEGLKFMVYLQKENIIDESGMPKERFSAEFPKEGPSILRIQQVVRGDSAAYFCASSALQGKEANQPQHFGDGTRLSIL.